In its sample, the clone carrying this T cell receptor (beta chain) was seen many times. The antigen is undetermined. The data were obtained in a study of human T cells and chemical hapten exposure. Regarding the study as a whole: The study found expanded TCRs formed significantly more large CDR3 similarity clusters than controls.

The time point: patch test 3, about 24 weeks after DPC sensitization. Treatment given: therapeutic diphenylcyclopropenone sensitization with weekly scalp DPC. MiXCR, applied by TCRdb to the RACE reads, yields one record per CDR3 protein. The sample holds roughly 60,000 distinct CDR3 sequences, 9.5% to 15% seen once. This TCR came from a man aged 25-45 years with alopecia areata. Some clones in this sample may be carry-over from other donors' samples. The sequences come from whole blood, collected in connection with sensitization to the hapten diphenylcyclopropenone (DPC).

CDR3 amino acids: CASGEPGQRYGYTF. CDR3 nucleotides: TGCGCCAGCGGGGAACCGGGACAGCGCTATGGCTACACCTTC. The V gene is TRBV5-1, the J gene TRBJ1-2, with TRBD1 matching 7 bases. Looked up from germline, CDR1 is SGHRS and CDR2 is YFSETQ. The trim removed 7 bases at V and 4 bases at J, leaving 10 bases unmatched. CDR3 length equals 14 residues.